One and the same sample provided the 26 T cell receptor beta chains below, sequenced in a study of breast tumors, draining lymph nodes, adjacent tissues. TCRdb reprocessed the multiplex PCR reads via MiXCR and lists one record per CDR3 protein. The profile shows roughly 130,000 distinct CDR3 sequences, about 30% of them singletons. The lymph nodes were axillary draining lymph nodes from breast cancer patients. The sample comprised axillary lymph node tissue. The receptors were gathered from a female donor with breast cancer. Some clones in this sample may be carry-over from other donors' samples.

V is TRBV19 and J is TRBJ2-4; perhaps TRBD1 as D (5 bases). V was trimmed by 4 bases and J by 5 bases, leaving 21 bases between them. The CDR3 is made up of 17 amino acids. Germline V CDR1 and CDR2: LNHDA, SQIVND (reference sequence). The CDR3 region is CASSTDNFRVGQNIQYF. The DNA of the CDR3 is TGTGCCAGTAGTACAGATAACTTCAGGGTCGGCCAAAACATTCAGTACTTC.

Many counts were recorded for this clonotype. The rearrangement uses TRBV20-1 and TRBJ2-5; 8 nucleotides agree with TRBD2. The CDR3 consists of 15 residues. In germline, CDR1 is DFQATT, CDR2 SNEGSKA (reference sequence). With V trimmed by 6 bases and J by 5 bases, 14 bases remained unmatched. CDR3 in amino acids: CSAETGTSLAETQYF. Written as DNA, the CDR3 is TGCAGTGCCGAGACCGGGACTAGTTTGGCTGAGACCCAGTACTTC.

This clonotype was detected many times. The chain uses TRBV5-1 and TRBJ2-5, with 8 nucleotides matching TRBD2. CDR3 length: 15 residues. After removal of 7 bases from V and 2 bases from J, the junction contained 10 bases not matched to a gene. Per germline, CDR1 SGHRS and CDR2 YFSETQ. CDR3: CASWVSGAPQETQYF. Written as DNA, the CDR3 is TGCGCCAGCTGGGTTAGCGGGGCCCCTCAAGAGACCCAGTACTTC.

This clonotype was detected many times. The gene calls are TRBV28 and TRBJ2-7, with D uncertain. Germline V gene sequence: CDR1 MDHEN, CDR2 SYDVKM. V was shortened by 5 bases and J by 3 bases, with 11 bases between the two germline ends. The length of the CDR3 is 13 residues. The CDR3 here is CASSPRLNYEQYV. CDR3 DNA: TGTGCCAGCAGTCCTCGACTCAACTACGAGCAGTACGTC.

Ten or more counts support this clonotype. The genes are TRBV7-2 and TRBJ1-5; D remains unclear. The CDR3 is 13 amino acids. The V end lost 3 bases, the J end lost 5 bases, and 8 bases lay between the germline ends. Germline V CDR1 and CDR2: SGHTA, FQGNSA. CDR3 amino acids: CASSFLPDQPQHF. DNA for the CDR3: TGTGCCAGCAGCTTCCTGCCCGATCAGCCCCAGCATTTT.

With respect to this clonotype: This may be a read error: a much more frequent sequence differs by one nucleotide. The chain joins TRBV30 to TRBJ1-2, with TRBD1 matching over 10 bases. The CDR3 totals 15 residues. CDR1 is GTSNPN and CDR2 is SVGIG in the germline V gene (reference sequence). CDR3 nucleotide sequence: TGTGCCTGGAAGGGACAGGGGACGAAAAACTATGGCTACGCCTTC. This translates into CAWKGQGTKNYGYAF.

This clonotype was seen a few times. V gene TRBV27 combines with J gene TRBJ2-2; 8 positions agree with TRBD1. Per the germline V gene, CDR1 is MNHEY and CDR2 is SMNVEV (reference sequence). After removal of 2 bases from V and 6 bases from J, the junction contained 5 bases not matched to a gene. The CDR3 extends over 15 amino acids. CDR3 amino acids: CASSLQGALAGELFF. The CDR3, as DNA: TGTGCCAGCAGTTTACAGGGGGCGTTGGCCGGGGAGCTGTTTTTT.

The J gene is TRBJ2-3, the V gene TRBV3-1; 12 bases line up with TRBD2. With 1 base clipped from V and 8 bases from J, the junction kept 16 bases outside the gene matches. The germline CDR1 and CDR2 sequences are LGHDT and YNNKEL (reference sequence). The CDR3 runs 19 residues. The CDR3 protein is CASSQGILAGGPTPGTQYF. CDR3 coding DNA: TGTGCCAGCAGCCAAGGTATCCTAGCGGGGGGGCCTACCCCTGGTACGCAGTATTTT.

This clonotype is large within its sample. The chain joins TRBV7-6 to TRBJ1-6; D may be TRBD1 (6 bases). The CDR3 runs 11 residues. V was shortened by 4 bases and J by 14 bases, with 9 bases between the two germline ends. CDR1 is SGHVS and CDR2 is FNYEAQ in the germline V gene. CDR3 sequence: CASSSGESLHF. As DNA, the CDR3 is TGTGCCAGCAGCTCAGGGGAGTCCCTCCACTTT.

This rearrangement joins TRBV20-1 to TRBJ1-5; no firm D call. There are 12 residues in the CDR3. CDR1 and CDR2 from the germline V gene are DFQATT and SNEGSKA (reference sequence). The V gene lost 6 bases and the J gene lost 11 bases, with 17 bases spanning the gap. Written as DNA, the CDR3 is TGCAGTGCGAGGACTAGCGCGGAGACCCAGCATTTT. Amino acids: CSARTSAETQHF.

This clonotype was observed many times. The CDR3 DNA sequence: TGTGCCAGTAGTATTGACAGGGGGCGGACTAATGAAAAACTGTTTTTT. As protein: CASSIDRGRTNEKLFF. This sequence joins TRBV19 and TRBJ1-4; 10 bases line up with TRBD1. The J segment lost 2 bases and the V segment lost 3 bases, leaving 3 bases of the junction unmatched. The germline gives CDR1 LNHDA, CDR2 SQIVND (reference sequence). The CDR3 is 16 amino acids.

This chain joins TRBV4-2 and TRBJ2-1; a weak D match, TRBD2 (6 bases). V gave up 4 bases and J gave up 4 bases, with 14 bases separating them. Germline V gives CDR1 LGHNA, CDR2 YNFKEQ. This CDR3 contains 15 residues. CDR3 protein: CASSLVGGRYNEQFF. In DNA, the CDR3 is TGTGCCAGCAGCCTCGTGGGAGGCAGGTACAATGAGCAGTTCTTC.

This clonotype was seen at least ten times. This chain joins TRBV19 and TRBJ1-6, with TRBD1 matching 8 bases. The CDR3 consists of 13 residues. J lost 10 bases, V lost 6 bases, and 5 bases had no gene match. CDR1 LNHDA and CDR2 SQIVND come from the germline V gene (reference sequence). As DNA, the CDR3 is TGTGCCAGTAGGGACAGGGCGTTCTCACCCCTCCACTTT. This encodes CASRDRAFSPLHF.

The gene calls are TRBV7-9 and TRBJ2-5; tentative D call: TRBD2 (7 bases). The length of the CDR3 is 16 residues. V lost 5 bases, J lost 3 bases, and 19 bases lay in between. CDR1 SEHNR and CDR2 FQNEAQ come from the germline V gene (reference sequence). CDR3 in amino acids: CASSPPIRGAKETQYF. As DNA, the CDR3 is TGTGCCAGCAGCCCGCCGATTCGGGGGGCGAAAGAGACCCAGTACTTC. The full variable domain, rest sourced from reference TRBV7-9 and TRBJ2-5, is DTGVSQNPRHKITKRGQNVTFRCDPISEHNRLYWYRQTLGQGPEFLTYFQNEAQLEKSRLLSDRFSAERPKGSFSTLEIQRTEQGDSAMYLCASSPPIRGAKETQYFGPGTRLLVL.

This sequence joins TRBV11-3 and TRBJ1-1; D is uncertain. V gave up 1 base and J gave up 8 bases, with 11 bases separating them. The V gene's germline CDR1 is SGHNT and CDR2 YENEEA. The CDR3 runs to 13 residues. The CDR3 protein is CASSLVKESEAFF. CDR3 nucleotide sequence: TGTGCCAGCAGCTTAGTAAAGGAGTCCGAAGCTTTCTTT.

This clonotype came up many times. This chain joins TRBV28 and TRBJ2-7, with 9 bases aligning to TRBD2. The CDR3 length is 16 residues. Germline CDR1 reads MDHEN; CDR2 reads SYDVKM. J gave up 3 bases and V 6 bases, and 12 bases lay outside the gene matches. This chain's CDR3 is CASSSEGLAADYEQYF. In DNA form, the CDR3 reads TGTGCCAGCAGCAGTGAGGGACTAGCCGCCGACTACGAGCAGTACTTC.

This clonotype was seen just once. The chain carries TRBV11-3 and TRBJ2-7, with TRBD1 as a possible D gene (5 bases). The V end lost 5 bases, the J end lost 6 bases, and 14 bases lay between the germline ends. CDR1 and CDR2 from the germline V gene are SGHNT and YENEEA. The CDR3 contains 13 residues. The chain's CDR3 is CASSLRTRTEQYF. For the CDR3, the DNA is TGTGCCAGCAGCCTCAGGACAAGGACCGAGCAGTACTTC.

The J gene is TRBJ1-4, the V gene TRBV20-1, with D possibly matching TRBD1 (5 bases). V was clipped by 1 base and J by 8 bases, with 11 bases between them. CDR3 length: 13 residues. Germline-derived CDR1 and CDR2 are DFQATT and SNEGSKA (reference sequence). The CDR3 coding sequence is TGCAGTGCTAGAGGGGGCGCTGGGGAAAAACTGTTTTTT. This encodes CSARGGAGEKLFF.

This clonotype was found many times. The rearrangement joins TRBV30 to TRBJ1-6, with no clear D. CDR1 and CDR2 from the germline V gene are GTSNPN and SVGIG (reference sequence). V gave up 0 bases and J gave up 10 bases, with 13 bases separating them. The CDR3 loop spans 14 amino acids. The CDR3 bases are TGTGCCTGGAGTGTAGTGGCGGTGGGCTCACCCCTCCACTTT. Its translation: CAWSVVAVGSPLHF.

The table lists this clonotype with many counts. The genes are TRBV6-1 and TRBJ1-5; D is undetermined. The CDR3 has 13 amino acids. Germline CDR1 is MNHNS and CDR2 is SASEGT. V was shortened by 6 bases and J by 1 base, with 7 bases between the two germline ends. In nucleotides, the CDR3 is TGTGCCAGCAGAGACACGAGCAATCAGCCCCAGCATTTT. Its translation is CASRDTSNQPQHF.

Remarks on this clonotype: A much larger clone differs by one base, so this may be a read error. The rearrangement uses TRBV20-1 and TRBJ2-3; 7 nucleotides line up with TRBD2. Germline loops: CDR1 DFQATT, CDR2 SNEGSKA (reference sequence). The CDR3 contains 14 residues. V lost 6 bases and J lost 2; bases outside the gene matches: 8. CDR3 DNA: TGCAGTGCCGCCAGGGAGGGGCACACAGATACGCAGTATTTT. It specifies CSAAREGHTDTQYF.

This clonotype was picked up a small number of times. The chain uses TRBV28 and TRBJ1-5; D gene ambiguous. The CDR3 runs to 15 residues. V lost 6 bases and J 0 bases, leaving 12 bases between the germline ends. Germline V gene data show CDR1 as MDHEN and CDR2 as SYDVKM. The CDR3 DNA follows: TGTGCCAGCAGGGATCGATTTTATAGCAATCAGCCCCAGCATTTT. Translating it yields CASRDRFYSNQPQHF.

This clonotype was observed many times. V and J are TRBV6-1 and TRBJ1-4; D possibly corresponds to TRBD1 (6 bases). CDR1 and CDR2 from the germline V gene are MNHNS and SASEGT. The CDR3 sequence is 14 residues long. V was clipped by 7 bases and J by 6 bases, with 15 bases between them. CDR3 DNA sequence: TGTGCCAGCACGACTAGGGGGTCCCATGAAAAACTGTTTTTT. This gives the protein CASTTRGSHEKLFF.

As concerns this clonotype: This may arise from a read error, as a much more abundant clone is one base away. The J gene is TRBJ1-4, the V gene TRBV6-5; a possible D gene is TRBD1 (5 bases). Germline values: CDR1 MNHEY, CDR2 SVGAGI. V was clipped by 5 bases and J by 3 bases, with 10 bases between them. This CDR3 region has 14 residues. The CDR3 here is CASSHGGANEKLFF. As DNA, the CDR3 is TGTGCCAGCAGTCACGGGGGGGCTAATGAAAAACTGTTTTTT.

At least ten counts were recorded for this clonotype. V gene TRBV6-6 combines with J gene TRBJ2-7; D is unclear. This CDR3 region has 12 residues. Germline V gives CDR1 MNHNY, CDR2 SVGAGI (reference sequence). V was pared by 2 bases and J by 7 bases, with 9 bases between. CDR3 protein: CASSYPDGEQYF. CDR3 DNA: TGTGCCAGCAGTTACCCAGATGGGGAGCAGTACTTC.

This clonotype was seen repeatedly, ten times or more. The chain uses TRBV20-1 and TRBJ1-4; TRBD1 matches 7 bases. V gave up 3 bases and J gave up 0 bases; unmatched junction bases: 7. The CDR3 is 16 amino acids. In germline, CDR1 is DFQATT, CDR2 SNEGSKA (reference sequence). The CDR3 DNA reads as TGCAGTGCTAGGAACAGGGGCCTTGCAACTAATGAAAAACTGTTTTTT. Its translation: CSARNRGLATNEKLFF.